Below are 7 T cell receptor beta chains sequenced from a single sample in a study of human T cells and chemical hapten exposure. Before extraction, the whole blood was not fractionated, and total RNA was taken from it. TCRdb used MiXCR to reprocess the 5' RACE reads, holding one entry per CDR3 protein. The repertoire holds more than 140,000 distinct CDR3 sequences, with around 4.1% as singletons. Receptors originate from a female donor in good health.

This rearrangement joins TRBV5-4 to TRBJ2-2, with D uncertain. Germline V gene lookup returns CDR1 SGHNT and CDR2 YYREEE (reference sequence). Trimming took 4 bases from V and 6 from J, leaving 16 bases between them. This CDR3 has 15 amino acids. The CDR3 sequence: CASSGTAMGSGELFF. DNA of the CDR3: TGTGCCAGCAGCGGTACCGCAATGGGCTCCGGGGAGCTGTTTTTT.

This clonotype occurred many times. The chain joins TRBV6-1 to TRBJ2-7, with a weak D call TRBD1 (6 bases). The CDR3 is made up of 12 amino acids. CDR1 and CDR2 (germline): MNHNS, SASEGT. Trimming took off 8 bases at V and 3 bases at J, with 11 bases between the two ends. The CDR3 DNA sequence: TGTGCCAGCCGGGACAATCTCTACGAGCAGTACTTC. It yields the protein CASRDNLYEQYF.

This clonotype was picked up many times. V gene TRBV4-2 combines with J gene TRBJ2-1; TRBD2 matches at 9 bases. With 0 bases clipped from V and 16 bases from J, the junction kept 7 bases outside the gene matches. The length of the CDR3 is 13 residues. Germline V gives CDR1 LGHNA, CDR2 YNFKEQ. Here the CDR3 reads CASSQDLGLARFF. The CDR3 DNA follows: TGTGCCAGCAGCCAAGATCTGGGACTAGCACGTTTCTTC.

The sample holds a few counts of this clonotype. This chain uses TRBV25-1 with TRBJ1-1; 7 nucleotides line up with TRBD1. The germline V gene encodes CDR1 MGHDK and CDR2 SYGVNS. The CDR3 consists of 15 residues. V lost 3 bases, J lost 3 bases, and 7 bases stayed unmatched. CDR3 amino acids: CASSESQGEDTEAFF. The CDR3 DNA follows: TGTGCCAGCAGTGAGTCGCAGGGGGAGGACACTGAAGCTTTCTTT. The variable domain in full, completed from reference TRBV25-1 and TRBJ1-1, reads EADIYQTPRYLVIGTGKKITLECSQTMGHDKMYWYQQDPGMELHLIHYSYGVNSTEKGDLSSESTVSRIRTEHFPLTLESARPSHTSQYLCASSESQGEDTEAFFGQGTRLTVV.

The rearrangement links TRBV30 to TRBJ1-5, with D hard to call. The ends were cut back, 1 base at V and 2 bases at J, with 15 bases in the middle. Germline CDR1 reads GTSNPN; CDR2 reads SVGIG (reference sequence). This CDR3 is 16 amino acids long. In nucleotides, the CDR3 is TGTGCCTGGAGTGAGAGGGTAGGCATGGGCAATCAGCCCCAGCATTTT. The encoded protein is CAWSERVGMGNQPQHF.

There are many counts of this clonotype. The chain employs TRBV11-2 and TRBJ1-1; D is ambiguous. Germline V gene data show CDR1 as SGHAT and CDR2 as FQNNGV. The V end lost 4 bases, the J end lost 5 bases, and 20 bases lay between the germline ends. CDR3 length: 16 residues. CDR3 nucleotides: TGTGCCAGCAGCTCGGGAGGACGGGGTTGGGGAACTGAAGCTTTCTTT. Protein sequence: CASSSGGRGWGTEAFF.

At least ten counts were recorded for this clonotype. The CDR3 bases are TGTGCCTGGAGTAGTACAGGACGTACCTACGAGCAGTACTTC. Its protein product is CAWSSTGRTYEQYF. The chain recombines TRBV30 with TRBJ2-7, with a tentative D call TRBD1 (5 bases). The CDR3 is 14 residues long. Trimming stripped 2 bases from V and 2 bases from J, with 13 bases between. Germline V CDR1 and CDR2: GTSNPN, SVGIG (reference sequence). Filled out from reference TRBV30 and TRBJ2-7, the complete variable domain reads SQTIHQWPATLVQPVGSPLSLECTVEGTSNPNLYWYRQAAGRGLQLLFYSVGIGQISSEVPQNLSASRPQDRQFILSSKKLLLSDSGFYLCAWSSTGRTYEQYFGPGTRLTVT.